This entry describes one T cell receptor beta chain. The antigen remains undetermined. The data originate from a study of T cell responses to AZD1222 COVID-19 vaccine. Overall study findings and caveats: In a largely white British group with more females than males, clonal diversity was possibly underestimated. Seropositive AZD1222 recipients at baseline numbered only 5 to 7. Scientists sampled the repertoires only once the peak T cell response had passed.

TCRdb's table, derived via immunoSEQ multiplex PCR, lists solely in-frame clones and lacks some. The data hold over 100,000 clones, with around 87% observed a single time. V lost 1 base and J lost 3, with 10 bases in between. CDR1 and CDR2 from the germline V gene are SGHAT and FQNNGV. The CDR3 is 14 amino acids. The receptor's source is an adult in good health. This chain links TRBV11-2 with TRBJ2-7; D unresolved. This material consisted of peripheral blood, taken on day 0 of AZD1222 vaccination. CDR3: CASSLGASYYEQYF. The CDR3 DNA sequence: TGTGCCAGCAGCTTAGGGGCATCATACTACGAGCAGTACTTC.